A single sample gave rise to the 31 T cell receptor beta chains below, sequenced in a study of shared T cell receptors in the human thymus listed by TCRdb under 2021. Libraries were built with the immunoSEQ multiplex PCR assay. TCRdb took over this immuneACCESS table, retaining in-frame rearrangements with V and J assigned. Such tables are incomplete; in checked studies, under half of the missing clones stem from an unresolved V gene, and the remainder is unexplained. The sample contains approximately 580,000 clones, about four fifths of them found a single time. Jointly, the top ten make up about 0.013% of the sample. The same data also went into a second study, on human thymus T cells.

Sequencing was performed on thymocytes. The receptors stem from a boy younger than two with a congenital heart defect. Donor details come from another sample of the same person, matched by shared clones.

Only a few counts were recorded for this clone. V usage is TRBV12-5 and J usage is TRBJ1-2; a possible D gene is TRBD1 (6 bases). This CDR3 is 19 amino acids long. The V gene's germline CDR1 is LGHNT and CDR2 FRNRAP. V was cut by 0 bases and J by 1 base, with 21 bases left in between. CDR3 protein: CASGLVRRDIVLGNYGYTF. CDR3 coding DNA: TGTGCTAGTGGTTTGGTACGCAGGGACATTGTTTTGGGTAACTATGGCTACACCTTC.

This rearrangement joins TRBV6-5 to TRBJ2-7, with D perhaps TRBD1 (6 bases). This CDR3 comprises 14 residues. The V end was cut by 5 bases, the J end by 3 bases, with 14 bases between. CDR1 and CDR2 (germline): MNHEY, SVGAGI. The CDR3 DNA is TGTGCCAGCAGTCCGGACAGAAGTCTCTACGAGCAGTACTTC. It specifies CASSPDRSLYEQYF.

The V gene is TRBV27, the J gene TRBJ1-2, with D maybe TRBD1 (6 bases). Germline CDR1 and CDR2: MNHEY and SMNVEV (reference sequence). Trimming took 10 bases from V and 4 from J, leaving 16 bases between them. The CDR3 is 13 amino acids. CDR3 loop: CATLGGKGYGYTF. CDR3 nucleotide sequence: TGTGCCACCCTAGGGGGAAAGGGCTATGGCTACACCTTC.

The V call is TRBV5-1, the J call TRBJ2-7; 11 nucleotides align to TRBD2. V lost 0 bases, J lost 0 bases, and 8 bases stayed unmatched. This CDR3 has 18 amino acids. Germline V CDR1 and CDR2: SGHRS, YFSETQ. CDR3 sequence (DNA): TGCGCCAGCAGCTTGGAGGGTAGCGGGAGGGTTCTCTCCTACGAGCAGTACTTC. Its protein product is CASSLEGSGRVLSYEQYF.

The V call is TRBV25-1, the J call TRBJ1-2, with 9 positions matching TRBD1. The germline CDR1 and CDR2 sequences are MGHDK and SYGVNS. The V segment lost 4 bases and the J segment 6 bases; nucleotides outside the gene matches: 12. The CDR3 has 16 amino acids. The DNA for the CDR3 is TGTGCCAGCAGTGGCGTCCGGGACAGGGAGGAGGATGGCTACACCTTC. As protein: CASSGVRDREEDGYTF.

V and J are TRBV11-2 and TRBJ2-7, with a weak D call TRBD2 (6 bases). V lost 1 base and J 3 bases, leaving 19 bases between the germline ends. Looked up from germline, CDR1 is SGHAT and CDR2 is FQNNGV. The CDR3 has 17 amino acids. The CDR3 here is CASSLGPGESIVYEQYF. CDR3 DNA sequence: TGTGCCAGCAGCTTAGGTCCGGGAGAATCGATCGTCTACGAGCAGTACTTC.

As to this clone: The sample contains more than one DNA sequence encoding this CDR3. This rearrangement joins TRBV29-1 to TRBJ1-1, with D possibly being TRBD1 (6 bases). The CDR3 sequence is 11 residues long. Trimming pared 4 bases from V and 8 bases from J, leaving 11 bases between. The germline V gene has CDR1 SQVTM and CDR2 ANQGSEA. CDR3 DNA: TGCAGCGTTGCCGGGGGGCCCGAAGCTTTCTTT. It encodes CSVAGGPEAFF.

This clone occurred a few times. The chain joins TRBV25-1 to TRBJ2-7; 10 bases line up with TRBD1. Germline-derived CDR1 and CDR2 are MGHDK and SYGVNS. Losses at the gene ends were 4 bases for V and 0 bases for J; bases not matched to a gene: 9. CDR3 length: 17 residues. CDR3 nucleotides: TGTGCCAGCAGTGGACCGGACAGGGGGGCGAACTCCTACGAGCAGTACTTC. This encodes CASSGPDRGANSYEQYF.

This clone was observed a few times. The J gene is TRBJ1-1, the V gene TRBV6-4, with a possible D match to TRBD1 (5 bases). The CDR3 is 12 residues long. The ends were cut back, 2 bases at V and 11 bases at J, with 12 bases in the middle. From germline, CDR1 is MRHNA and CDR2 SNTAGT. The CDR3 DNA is TGTGCCAGCAGTGACGGGGCCGCGGTGGCTTTCTTT. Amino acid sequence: CASSDGAAVAFF.

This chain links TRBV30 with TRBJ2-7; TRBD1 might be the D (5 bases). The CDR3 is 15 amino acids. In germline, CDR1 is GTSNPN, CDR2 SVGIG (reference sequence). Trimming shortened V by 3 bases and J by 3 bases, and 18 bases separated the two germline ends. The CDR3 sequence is CAWRDPLREGYEQYF. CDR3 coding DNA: TGTGCCTGGAGAGATCCCCTCAGGGAAGGCTACGAGCAGTACTTC.

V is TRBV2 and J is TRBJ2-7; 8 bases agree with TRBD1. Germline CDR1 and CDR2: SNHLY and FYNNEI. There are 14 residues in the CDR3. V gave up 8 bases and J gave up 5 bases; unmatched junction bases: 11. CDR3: CASRPKGQDHEQYF. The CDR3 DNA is TGTGCCAGCCGCCCGAAGGGACAGGACCACGAGCAGTACTTC. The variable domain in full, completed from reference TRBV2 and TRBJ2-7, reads EPEVTQTPSHQVTQMGQEVILRCVPISNHLYFYWYRQILGQKVEFLVSFYNNEISEKSEIFDDQFSVERPDGSNFTLKIRSTKLEDSAMYFCASRPKGQDHEQYFGPGTRLTVT.

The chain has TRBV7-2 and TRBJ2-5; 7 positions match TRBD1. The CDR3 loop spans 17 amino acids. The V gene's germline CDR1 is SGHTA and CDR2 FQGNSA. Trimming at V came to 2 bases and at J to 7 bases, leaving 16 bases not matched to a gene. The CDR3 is CASSLLNRGEIRGTQYF. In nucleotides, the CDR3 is TGTGCCAGCAGCTTACTAAACAGGGGAGAGATTAGGGGGACCCAGTACTTC.

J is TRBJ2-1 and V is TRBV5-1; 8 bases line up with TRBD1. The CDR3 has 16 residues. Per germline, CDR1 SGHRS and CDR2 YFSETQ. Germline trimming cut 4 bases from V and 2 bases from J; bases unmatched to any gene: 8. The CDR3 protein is CASSGKDRAPYNEQFF. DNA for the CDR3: TGCGCCAGCAGCGGGAAGGACAGGGCCCCCTACAATGAGCAGTTCTTC.

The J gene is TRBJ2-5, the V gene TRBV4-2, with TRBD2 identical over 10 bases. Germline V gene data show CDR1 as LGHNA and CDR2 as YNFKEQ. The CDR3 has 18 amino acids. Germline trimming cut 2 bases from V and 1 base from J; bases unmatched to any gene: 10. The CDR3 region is CASSQSQPGLAPQETQYF. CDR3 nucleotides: TGTGCCAGCAGCCAATCACAACCGGGACTAGCGCCCCAAGAGACCCAGTACTTC.

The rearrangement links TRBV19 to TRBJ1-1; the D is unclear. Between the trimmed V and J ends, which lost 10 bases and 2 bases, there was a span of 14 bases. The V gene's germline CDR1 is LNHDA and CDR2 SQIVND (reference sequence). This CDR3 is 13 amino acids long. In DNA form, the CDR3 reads TGTGCCATATCGACCGGAGGAAACACTGAAGCTTTCTTT. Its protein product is CAISTGGNTEAFF.

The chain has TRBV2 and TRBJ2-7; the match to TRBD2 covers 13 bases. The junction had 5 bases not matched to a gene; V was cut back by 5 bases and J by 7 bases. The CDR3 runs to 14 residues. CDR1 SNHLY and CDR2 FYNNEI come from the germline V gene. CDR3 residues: CASSPGLAGWEQYF. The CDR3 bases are TGTGCCAGCAGTCCGGGACTAGCGGGATGGGAGCAGTACTTC.

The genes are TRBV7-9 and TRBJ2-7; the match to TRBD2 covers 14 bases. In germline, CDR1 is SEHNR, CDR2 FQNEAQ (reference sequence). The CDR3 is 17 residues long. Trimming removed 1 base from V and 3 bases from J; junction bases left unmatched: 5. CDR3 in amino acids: CASSLVTSGRAGYEQYF. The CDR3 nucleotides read TGTGCCAGCAGCTTAGTGACTAGCGGGAGGGCCGGCTACGAGCAGTACTTC.

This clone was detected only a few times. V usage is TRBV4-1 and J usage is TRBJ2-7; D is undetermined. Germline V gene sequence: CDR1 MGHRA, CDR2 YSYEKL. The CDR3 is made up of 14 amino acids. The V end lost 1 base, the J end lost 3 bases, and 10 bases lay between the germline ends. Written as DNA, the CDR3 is TGCGCCAGCAGCCAAGGTCGGTCCCACTACGAGCAGTACTTC. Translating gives CASSQGRSHYEQYF.

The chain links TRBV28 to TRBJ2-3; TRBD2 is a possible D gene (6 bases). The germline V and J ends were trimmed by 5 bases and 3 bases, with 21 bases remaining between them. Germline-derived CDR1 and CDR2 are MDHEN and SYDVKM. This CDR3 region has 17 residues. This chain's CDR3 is CASSPGTAPQRTDTQYF. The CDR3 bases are TGTGCCAGCAGTCCGGGGACTGCTCCCCAGAGGACAGATACGCAGTATTTT.

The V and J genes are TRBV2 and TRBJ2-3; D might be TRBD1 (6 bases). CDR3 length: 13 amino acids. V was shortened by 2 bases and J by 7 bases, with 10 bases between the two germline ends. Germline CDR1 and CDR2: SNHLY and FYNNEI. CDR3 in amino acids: CASSELDRNTQYF. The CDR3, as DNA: TGTGCCAGCAGTGAACTTGACAGGAATACGCAGTATTTT.

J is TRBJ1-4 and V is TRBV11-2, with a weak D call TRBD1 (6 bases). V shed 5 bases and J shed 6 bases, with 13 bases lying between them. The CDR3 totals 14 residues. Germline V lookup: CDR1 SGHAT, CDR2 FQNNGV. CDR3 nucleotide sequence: TGTGCCAGCAGCCTAGGGGGGCTGGATGAAAAACTGTTTTTT. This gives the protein CASSLGGLDEKLFF.

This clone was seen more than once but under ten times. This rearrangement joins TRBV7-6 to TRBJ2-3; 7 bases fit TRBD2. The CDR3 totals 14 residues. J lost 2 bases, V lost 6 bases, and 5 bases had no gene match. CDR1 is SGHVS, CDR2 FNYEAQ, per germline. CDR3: CASSWGGTTDTQYF. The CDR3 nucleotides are TGTGCCAGCAGTTGGGGGGGAACCACAGATACGCAGTATTTT.

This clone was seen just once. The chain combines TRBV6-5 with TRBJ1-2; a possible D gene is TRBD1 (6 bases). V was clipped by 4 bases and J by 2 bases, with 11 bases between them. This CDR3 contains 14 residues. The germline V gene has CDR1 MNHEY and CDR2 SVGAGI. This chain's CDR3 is CASSSGTRNYGYTF. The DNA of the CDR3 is TGTGCCAGCAGTTCCGGGACAAGGAACTATGGCTACACCTTC.

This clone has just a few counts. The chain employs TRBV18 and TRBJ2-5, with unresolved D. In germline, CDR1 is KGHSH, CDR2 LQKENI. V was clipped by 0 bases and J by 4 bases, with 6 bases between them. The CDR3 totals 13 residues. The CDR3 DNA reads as TGTGCCAGCTCACCACCGCAGGTAGAGACCCAGTACTTC. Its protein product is CASSPPQVETQYF.

CDR3 coding DNA: TGTGCCAGCGGAGCCCTGGCGGGAGGGCCTTTCCGCTCCTACGAGCAGTACTTC. Translating it yields CASGALAGGPFRSYEQYF. The chain recombines TRBV11-2 with TRBJ2-7, with 9 bases aligning to TRBD2. CDR1 is SGHAT, CDR2 FQNNGV, per germline. The CDR3 totals 18 residues. With V trimmed by 8 bases and J by 0 bases, 17 bases remained unmatched.

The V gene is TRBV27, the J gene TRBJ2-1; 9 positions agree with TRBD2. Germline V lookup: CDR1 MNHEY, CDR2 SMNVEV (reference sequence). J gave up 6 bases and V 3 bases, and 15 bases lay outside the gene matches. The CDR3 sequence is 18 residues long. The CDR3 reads CASSLLRAGGPKSNEQFF. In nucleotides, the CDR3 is TGTGCCAGCAGTTTGCTGCGGGCGGGAGGGCCGAAAAGCAATGAGCAGTTCTTC.

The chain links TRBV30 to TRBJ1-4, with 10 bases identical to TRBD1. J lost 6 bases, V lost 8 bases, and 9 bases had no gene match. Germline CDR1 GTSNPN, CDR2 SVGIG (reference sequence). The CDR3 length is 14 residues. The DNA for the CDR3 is TGTGCCCAAAGTAGAGGACAGGGGGATGAAAAACTGTTTTTT. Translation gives CAQSRGQGDEKLFF.

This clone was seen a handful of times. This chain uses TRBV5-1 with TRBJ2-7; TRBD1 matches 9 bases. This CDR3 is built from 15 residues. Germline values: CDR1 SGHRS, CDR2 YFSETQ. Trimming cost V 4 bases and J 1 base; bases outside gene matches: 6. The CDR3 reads CASSPTGGASYEQYF. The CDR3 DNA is TGCGCCAGCAGCCCCACAGGGGGCGCTTCCTACGAGCAGTACTTC.

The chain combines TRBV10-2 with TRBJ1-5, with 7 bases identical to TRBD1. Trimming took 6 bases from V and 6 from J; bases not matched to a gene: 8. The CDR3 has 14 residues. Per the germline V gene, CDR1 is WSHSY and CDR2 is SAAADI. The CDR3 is CASSLQGISQPQHF. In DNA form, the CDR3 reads TGCGCCAGCAGCCTACAGGGGATAAGTCAGCCCCAGCATTTT.

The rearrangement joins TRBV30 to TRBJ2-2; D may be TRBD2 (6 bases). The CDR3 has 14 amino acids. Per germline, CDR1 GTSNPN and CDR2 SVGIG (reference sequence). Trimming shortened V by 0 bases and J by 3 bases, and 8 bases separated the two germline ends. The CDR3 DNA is TGTGCCTGGAGTGTAACGGGGGACACCGGGGAGCTGTTTTTT. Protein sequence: CAWSVTGDTGELFF.

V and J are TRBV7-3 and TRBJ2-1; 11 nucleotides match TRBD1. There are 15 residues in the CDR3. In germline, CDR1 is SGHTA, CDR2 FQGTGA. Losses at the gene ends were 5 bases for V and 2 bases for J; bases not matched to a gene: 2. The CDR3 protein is CASSPDRGPYNEQFF. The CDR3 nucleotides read TGTGCCAGCAGCCCGGACAGGGGGCCCTACAATGAGCAGTTCTTC.